This T cell receptor beta chain was obtained from a study of spatial heterogeneity in lung cancer. Study as a whole: Alpha-chain sequences were detected in numbers that were consistently lower than beta-chain sequences. Regarding the study as a whole: TCRs found ubiquitously expanded in tumor appeared in blood more at resection than at follow-up.

In this sample, this clonotype turned up many times. Antigen specificity is unknown. Trimming left V 1 base short and J 5 bases short, with 18 bases between. This CDR3 comprises 15 residues. Germline CDR1 is GTSNPN and CDR2 is SVGIG (reference sequence). MiXCR, applied by TCRdb to the 5' RACE reads, yields one record per CDR3 protein. The profile shows under 30,000 distinct CDR3 sequences, about 4.7% of them singletons. Time point of the sample: sample taken at primary tumor resection. Samples came from roughly 72 TRACERx patients with untreated early-stage lung cancer. From tumor, nontumor lung or frozen PBMC, whole RNA was taken unsorted for sequencing.

The sequencing here drew on PBMCs, taken at surgery. J is TRBJ2-7 and V is TRBV30, with TRBD1 as a possible D gene (6 bases). The receptor was derived from a male donor with early-stage non-small cell lung cancer. The CDR3 sequence: CAWSAPGTPSDEQYF. Here the CDR3 DNA reads TGTGCCTGGAGTGCCCCGGGGACACCCTCGGACGAGCAGTACTTC.